The 5 T cell receptor beta chains below come from one sample, sequenced in a study of Tregs in tolerant kidney transplant recipients. Here immunoSEQ multiplex PCR was the method, and the copy in TCRdb shows in-frame clones only, minus some. The sample lists 92,000 or so clones; around nine tenths were seen once. Sequencing input: CD8+ T cells from blood. These receptors all stem from a human donor in good health.

This chain links TRBV7-4 with TRBJ1-6; 10 bases agree with TRBD1. V gave up 5 bases and J gave up 9 bases; unmatched junction bases: 7. This CDR3 spans 15 amino acids. Germline V lookup: CDR1 SGHVT, CDR2 SQSDAQ. The CDR3 sequence: CASSLRDRGLSPLHF. CDR3 bases: TGTGCCAGCAGCCTCCGGGACAGGGGTCTTTCACCCCTCCACTTT.

This clone was detected only once. J is TRBJ2-7 and V is TRBV7-9; D call uncertain. In germline, CDR1 is SEHNR, CDR2 FQNEAQ (reference sequence). Trimming removed 0 bases from V and 3 bases from J, with 15 bases in between. The length of the CDR3 is 16 residues. CDR3 sequence (DNA): TGTGCCAGCAGCTTAGCGCAAGGCGTGAGAATCTACGAGCAGTACTTC. Its protein product is CASSLAQGVRIYEQYF.

The V gene is TRBV19, the J gene TRBJ2-1; maybe TRBD1 (6 bases). CDR1 is LNHDA and CDR2 is SQIVND in the germline V gene (reference sequence). The V and J ends lost 5 bases and 8 bases respectively, with 13 bases between them. The CDR3 length is 13 residues. The CDR3 sequence: CASSVGHLDEQFF. DNA for the CDR3: TGTGCCAGTAGTGTGGGACACCTCGATGAGCAGTTCTTC.

V gene TRBV15 combines with J gene TRBJ2-4; perhaps TRBD2 as D (6 bases). The V gene's germline CDR1 is LNHNV and CDR2 YYDKDF (reference sequence). Trimming took off 2 bases at V and 0 bases at J, with 17 bases between the two ends. The CDR3 covers 18 residues. The CDR3 reads CATSRIPGVSEAKNIQYF. CDR3 DNA: TGTGCCACCAGCAGAATCCCGGGGGTCAGCGAAGCCAAAAACATTCAGTACTTC.

This rearrangement joins TRBV11-2 to TRBJ2-1; 9 positions match TRBD2. Germline V gene data show CDR1 as SGHAT and CDR2 as FQNNGV. The length of the CDR3 is 17 residues. Trimming cost V 4 bases and J 4 bases; bases outside gene matches: 11. As DNA, the CDR3 is TGTGCCAGCAGCTCCCGGGTTAGCGGGAGAGTGTACAATGAGCAGTTCTTC. Protein: CASSSRVSGRVYNEQFF.